Below, 3 T cell receptor beta chains from the same sample are listed, as sequenced in a study of blood T cells in healthy people across ages. With a J-beta primer mix and a sample-barcoded 5' primer, a second PCR ran about 7 to 11 cycles. TCRdb re-called the 5' RACE reads through MiXCR, storing one row per CDR3 protein. The sample holds 1,800,000 or so distinct CDR3 sequences, more than 35% seen once. Input material: blood. These receptors were taken from a human donor in good health.

About this clonotype: One end of the junction varies from germline; a read error may be responsible. This chain connects TRBV28 to TRBJ2-7; no reliable D call. CDR1 MDHEN and CDR2 SYDVKM come from the germline V gene. The CDR3 is made up of 13 amino acids. The CDR3 region has the DNA TGTGCCAGCAGTTTACCGGTCTCCTACGAGCGGTACTTC. Amino acid sequence: CASSLPVSYERYF.

The chain links TRBV11-2 to TRBJ1-2, with D possibly TRBD1 on 6 matching bases. V gave up 6 bases and J gave up 8 bases, with 19 bases separating them. The CDR3 extends over 14 amino acids. Germline V gives CDR1 SGHAT, CDR2 FQNNGV. CDR3 DNA sequence: TGTGCCAGCAGATACGCAGGGGAATTCGAGGGCTACACCTTC. This codes for CASRYAGEFEGYTF.

The chain carries TRBV5-1 and TRBJ2-3; 8 positions agree with TRBD2. After removal of 4 bases from V and 6 bases from J, the junction contained 7 bases not matched to a gene. Germline CDR1 is SGHRS and CDR2 is YFSETQ. CDR3 length: 14 amino acids. The CDR3 DNA reads TGCGCCAGCAGCGAACCTGGGACTAGGGATACGCAGTATTTT. It codes for CASSEPGTRDTQYF.